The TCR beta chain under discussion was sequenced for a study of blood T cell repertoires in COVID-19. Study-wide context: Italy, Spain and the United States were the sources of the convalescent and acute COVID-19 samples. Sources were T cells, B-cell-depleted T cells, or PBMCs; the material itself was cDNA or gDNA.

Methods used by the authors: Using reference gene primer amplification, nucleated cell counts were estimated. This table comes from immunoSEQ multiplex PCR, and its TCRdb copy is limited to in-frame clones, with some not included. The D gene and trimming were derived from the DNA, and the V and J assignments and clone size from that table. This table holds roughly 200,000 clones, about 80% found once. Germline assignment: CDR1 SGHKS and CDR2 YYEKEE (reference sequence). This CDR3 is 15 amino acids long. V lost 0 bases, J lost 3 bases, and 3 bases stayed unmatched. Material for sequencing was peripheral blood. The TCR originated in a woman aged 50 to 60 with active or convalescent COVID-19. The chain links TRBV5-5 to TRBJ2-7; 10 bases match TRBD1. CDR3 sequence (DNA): TGTGCCAGCAGCTTGGCCGGGACAGGGGACTACGAGCAGTACTTC. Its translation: CASSLAGTGDYEQYF.